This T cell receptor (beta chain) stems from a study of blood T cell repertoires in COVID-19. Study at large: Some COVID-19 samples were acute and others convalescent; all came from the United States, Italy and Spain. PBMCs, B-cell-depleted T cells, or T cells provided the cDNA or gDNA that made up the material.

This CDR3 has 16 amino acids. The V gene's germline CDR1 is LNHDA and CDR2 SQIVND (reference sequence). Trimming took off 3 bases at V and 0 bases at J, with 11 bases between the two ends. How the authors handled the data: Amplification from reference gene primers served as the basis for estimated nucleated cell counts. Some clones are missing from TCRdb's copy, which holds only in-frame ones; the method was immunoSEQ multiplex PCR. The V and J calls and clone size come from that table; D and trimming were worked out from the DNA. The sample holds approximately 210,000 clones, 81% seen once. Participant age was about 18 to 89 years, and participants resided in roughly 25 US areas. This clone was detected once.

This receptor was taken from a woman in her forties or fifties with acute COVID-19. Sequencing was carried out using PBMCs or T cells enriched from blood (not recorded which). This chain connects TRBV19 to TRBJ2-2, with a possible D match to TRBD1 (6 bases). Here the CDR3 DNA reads TGTGCCAGTAGTATTCCGGGACAAACGAACACCGGGGAGCTGTTTTTT. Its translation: CASSIPGQTNTGELFF.